These T cell receptor beta chains were read from a single sample in a study of post-analysis software for immune sequencing data. MiXCR was run by TCRdb on the PCR reads, yielding one entry per CDR3 protein. The repertoire consists of approximately 660,000 distinct CDR3 sequences, with roughly three fifths occurring once and the leading ten covering approximately 10%. Sequencing input: blood. All receptors derive from a girl aged 2-15 years with multiple sclerosis. Both conserved end residues are part of each CDR3. D genes are given only for firm matches. Size values are once, few and many counts, or a class for expanded clones, and some rows have none.

abundance	v_gene	j_gene	d_gene	CDR3nt	CDR3aa
.	TRBV6-6	TRBJ1-2	.	TGTGCCAGCAGTTACCCCGAGGGGGGCTCCTATGGCTACACCTTC	CASSYPEGGSYGYTF
.	TRBV7-2	TRBJ2-4	TRBD2	TGTGCCAGCAGTCCCGTGGGGGGGACCCCATTAGCCAAAAACATTCAGTACTTC	CASSPVGGTPLAKNIQYF
.	TRBV29-1	TRBJ2-2	.	TGCAGCGTCAAAGATCTAGGGCAGAACACCGGGGAGCTGTTTTTT	CSVKDLGQNTGELFF
.	TRBV12-3/TRBV12-4	TRBJ2-2	.	TGTGCCAGCAGTTTGGACGGCGGGGAGCTGTTTTTT	CASSLDGGELFF
.	TRBV7-9	TRBJ2-1	.	TGTGCCAGCAGCCAACGGCGGGGCGTTGACAATGAGCGGTTCTTC	CASSQRRGVDNERFF
.	TRBV7-6	TRBJ2-7	.	TGTGCCAGCAGCCACCAAAACTACGAGCAGTACTTC	CASSHQNYEQYF
.	TRBV20-1	TRBJ2-7	TRBD2	TGCAGTGCCCCCCCTGGGGGGAGGGCCGCTTACGAGCAGTACTTC	CSAPPGGRAAYEQYF
once	TRBV15	TRBJ2-7	TRBD2	TGTGCCACCGTCACTAGCGGGAGCTACGAGCAGTACTTC	CATVTSGSYEQYF
.	TRBV7-9	TRBJ2-1	.	TGTGCCAGCAGCTGGTCCCGGAGGGCGGGGCAAAATGAGCAGTTCTTC	CASSWSRRAGQNEQFF
.	TRBV18	TRBJ2-5	.	TGTGCCAGCTCACCACCGGCCGTGTACCGGGGAAAAGAGACCCAGTACTTC	CASSPPAVYRGKETQYF
once	TRBV6-2/TRBV6-3	TRBJ2-7	TRBD2	TGTGCCAGCAGCTACGGCAGGGAGGGAAAAGAGCAGTACTTC	CASSYGREGKEQYF
once	TRBV7-2	TRBJ1-6	.	TGTGCCGGCAGCCAGACAAGGGGGAATTCACCCCTCCACTTT	CAGSQTRGNSPLHF
few	TRBV6-6	TRBJ1-1	.	TGTGCCAGCAGTGCGGGGGTAGGAGCTTTCTTT	CASSAGVGAFF
.	TRBV7-9	TRBJ2-1	TRBD2	TGTGCCAGCAGCTTCAGCCTTAGCGGGAGGGCCTACAATGAGCAGTTCTTC	CASSFSLSGRAYNEQFF
.	TRBV11-2	TRBJ2-3	TRBD2	TGTGCCAGCAGCCCCCTGTTGGCGGGAGCCACAGATACGCAGTATTTT	CASSPLLAGATDTQYF
.	TRBV6-5	TRBJ2-3	TRBD2	TGTGCCAGCACTGGTACTAGCGCCACAGATACGCAGTATTTT	CASTGTSATDTQYF
.	TRBV5-5	TRBJ2-1	TRBD1	TGTGCCAGCAGCACTGGGGGACAGGGTTATGATGAGCAGTTCTTC	CASSTGGQGYDEQFF
once	TRBV19	TRBJ2-7	TRBD2	TGTGCCAGTAGTATGTCGGGAGGGCCGTCCTACGAGCAGTACTTC	CASSMSGGPSYEQYF
.	TRBV7-2	TRBJ2-4	.	TGTGCCAGCAGCTTAACATCGATATGGGCGGGGAACCTAGCCAAAAACATTCAGTACTTC	CASSLTSIWAGNLAKNIQYF
.	TRBV20-1	TRBJ2-3	TRBD2	TGCAGCTCAGATGCGGGAGGGAGCACAGATACGCAGTATTTT	CSSDAGGSTDTQYF
.	TRBV6-2/TRBV6-3	TRBJ1-5	.	TGTGCCAGCAGTTGGGGCAATCAGCCCCAGCATTTT	CASSWGNQPQHF
.	TRBV7-9	TRBJ2-7	TRBD1	TGTGCCAGCAGCCTGATAACCGGGACAGGGGTTTCCTACGAGCAGTACTTC	CASSLITGTGVSYEQYF
.	TRBV5-1	TRBJ2-1	.	TGCGCCAGCAGCCGAACCGGGACCTCCTACAATGAGCAGTTCTTC	CASSRTGTSYNEQFF
few	TRBV7-9	TRBJ1-5	TRBD1	TGTGCCAGCAGCTTAGGGACAGGGAGCAGCAATCAGCCCCAGCATTTT	CASSLGTGSSNQPQHF
.	TRBV5-1	TRBJ2-5	.	TGCGCCAGCAGCCTGACTGGCGGGGGCCACCAAGAGACCCAGTACTTC	CASSLTGGGHQETQYF
.	TRBV29-1	TRBJ1-3	.	TGCAGCGTTGAAGAGACAGCCCGAAACACCATATATTTT	CSVEETARNTIYF
.	TRBV9	TRBJ2-5	TRBD2	TGTGCCAGCAGCGTAGCTCCCGCTAGCGGGAGGGCCGGGGAGACCCAGTACTTC	CASSVAPASGRAGETQYF
.	TRBV3-1	TRBJ1-2	.	TGTGCCAGCAGCCAAGATAGCCCGTACTATGGCTACACCTTC	CASSQDSPYYGYTF
.	TRBV5-5	TRBJ2-3	.	TGTGCCAGCAGCTTGGGGAGACTTTCATTCACAGATACGCAGTATTTT	CASSLGRLSFTDTQYF
.	TRBV20-1	TRBJ2-1	TRBD2	TGCAGTGCTAGTCCCAGGGAAGGACTAGGTTTCTATGAGCAGTTCTTC	CSASPREGLGFYEQFF
few	TRBV29-1	TRBJ2-1	.	TGCAGCGCCTCCGGGGGCAGGGACAATGAGCAGTTCTTC	CSASGGRDNEQFF
few	TRBV7-9	TRBJ2-7	.	TGTGCCAGCAGCTTGGACACCACCTACGAGCAGTACTTC	CASSLDTTYEQYF
.	TRBV5-1	TRBJ2-5	.	TGCGCCAGCAGCACCTCTGGACAGCAAGAGACCCAGTACTTC	CASSTSGQQETQYF
.	TRBV7-9	TRBJ2-3	TRBD1	TGTGCCAGCAGCTTCAAAACCGGGACAGTCTTTTCCACAGATACGCAGTATTTT	CASSFKTGTVFSTDTQYF
once	TRBV6-5	TRBJ2-5	.	TGTGCCAGCACCCGGGATAGTGTTGGTATGCAGTACTTC	CASTRDSVGMQYF
few	TRBV27	TRBJ2-3	.	TGTGCCAGCAAACCCTCCCCACGGGGCGGAAGCACAGATACGCAGTATTTT	CASKPSPRGGSTDTQYF
.	TRBV7-8	TRBJ2-7	.	TGTGCCAGCAGCCCCCGCCGGGACCGCCTCTACGAGCAGTACTTC	CASSPRRDRLYEQYF
.	TRBV12-3/TRBV12-4	TRBJ2-1	.	TGTGCCAGCAGTTTCAAGTGGTCCTACAATGAGCAGTTCTTC	CASSFKWSYNEQFF
.	TRBV12-3/TRBV12-4	TRBJ2-5	TRBD2	TGTGCCAGCAGCCGGGGGGGCGGGGAGACCCAGTACTTC	CASSRGGGETQYF
.	TRBV12-3/TRBV12-4	TRBJ1-1	TRBD1	TGTGCCAGCCGGACAGGGAATGTTGACACTGAAGCTTTCTTT	CASRTGNVDTEAFF
.	TRBV6-4	TRBJ2-3	TRBD1	TGTGCCAGCTCCCCCCGGACAGGGCTCGGAGATACGCAGTATTTT	CASSPRTGLGDTQYF